The present T cell receptor (beta chain) was sequenced within a study of patients and donors after allogeneic stem cell transplantation. The table lists this clonotype with a count of one. This CDR3 comprises 15 residues. Trimming left V 2 bases short and J 3 bases short, with 14 bases between. Germline V lookup: CDR1 PRHDT, CDR2 FYEKMQ (reference sequence). TCRdb redid the calling of the RT-PCR reads with MiXCR, one entry per CDR3 protein. The table shows 150,000 to 200,000 distinct CDR3 sequences, with 41% occurring only once. The genes are TRBV13 and TRBJ2-7; D ambiguous. The TCR sequence derives from a human donor who was either an allogeneic HSCT recipient or a stem cell or donor lymphocyte infusion donor (not recorded which). It is not recorded whose cells these are; they may come from a transplant donor. What was sequenced was blood, either unsorted or a sorted T cell fraction (not recorded which). The CDR3 reads CASSLSTRTDYEQYF. CDR3 bases: TGTGCCAGCAGCTTATCCACTCGGACGGACTACGAGCAGTACTTC.